Below are 8 T cell receptor beta chains sequenced from a single sample in a study of multiple sclerosis patients with progressive multifocal leukoencephalopathy. This table comes from immunoSEQ multiplex PCR, and its TCRdb copy is limited to in-frame clones, with some not included. The data show tens of thousands of clones, 92% seen once. Stated time point: before natalizumab initiation. The sample comprised PBMCs. These receptors came from a man aged 30-40 years with multiple sclerosis.

The V gene is TRBV19, the J gene TRBJ1-1, with TRBD1 matching over 9 bases. Germline V gene lookup returns CDR1 LNHDA and CDR2 SQIVND (reference sequence). CDR3 length: 14 residues. V lost 5 bases, J lost 2 bases, and 3 bases stayed unmatched. The CDR3 protein is CASSGQGSNTEAFF. The CDR3 region has the DNA TGTGCCAGTAGTGGACAGGGGAGTAACACTGAAGCTTTCTTT.

This chain uses TRBV5-1 with TRBJ2-3; 14 bases are shared with TRBD2. The CDR3 sequence is 16 residues long. Germline V gives CDR1 SGHRS, CDR2 YFSETQ. Trimming removed 4 bases from V and 6 bases from J; junction bases left unmatched: 7. The DNA of the CDR3 is TGCGCCAGCAGCCCGACTAGCGGGAGGGCCTCTGATACGCAGTATTTT. It is translated as CASSPTSGRASDTQYF.

The chain recombines TRBV9 with TRBJ2-7, with a possible D match to TRBD1 (6 bases). The CDR3 consists of 13 residues. V was clipped by 5 bases and J by 3 bases, with 12 bases between them. Germline V gene sequence: CDR1 SGDLS, CDR2 YYNGEE. For the CDR3, the DNA is TGTGCCAGCAGTCCAGGGGAAATCTACGAGCAGTACTTC. Translated: CASSPGEIYEQYF.

This chain uses TRBV6-5 with TRBJ2-7; D gene ambiguous. Trimming removed 5 bases at V and 3 bases at J, with 14 bases between. Germline loops: CDR1 MNHEY, CDR2 SVGAGI. The CDR3 is made up of 14 amino acids. In nucleotides, the CDR3 is TGTGCCAGCAGTCACCACGACGAGGTCTACGAGCAGTACTTC. It translates to CASSHHDEVYEQYF.

The chain is built from TRBV6-5 and TRBJ2-1; unclear D gene. The V end was cut by 0 bases, the J end by 8 bases, with 5 bases between. The germline V gene encodes CDR1 MNHEY and CDR2 SVGAGI. The CDR3 extends over 12 amino acids. CDR3 nucleotides: TGTGCCAGCAGTTACTCTCCCTATGAGCAGTTCTTC. This codes for CASSYSPYEQFF.

The chain uses TRBV30 and TRBJ2-5, with TRBD2 matching over 8 bases. The CDR3 consists of 13 residues. J lost 5 bases, V lost 1 base, and 3 bases had no gene match. Germline-derived CDR1 and CDR2 are GTSNPN and SVGIG (reference sequence). The CDR3 loop is CAWSAGTRETQYF. DNA of the CDR3: TGTGCCTGGAGTGCCGGGACTAGGGAGACCCAGTACTTC.

The chain carries TRBV5-4 and TRBJ2-7; D could derive from TRBD1 or TRBD2 (5 bases each). Germline V CDR1 and CDR2: SGHNT, YYREEE (reference sequence). This CDR3 region has 17 residues. The germline V and J ends were trimmed by 2 bases and 3 bases, with 21 bases remaining between them. Here the CDR3 DNA reads TGTGCCAGCAGCTTAGGTAAGGGCCCCCCGGGGCTCTACGAGCAGTACTTC. Its translation: CASSLGKGPPGLYEQYF.

The rearrangement joins TRBV11-3 to TRBJ2-1; 14 bases line up with TRBD2. After removal of 0 bases from V and 8 bases from J, the junction contained 3 bases not matched to a gene. The CDR3 sequence is 16 residues long. CDR1 and CDR2 (germline): SGHNT, YENEEA. The CDR3, as DNA: TGTGCCAGCAGCTTAGATCGACTAGCGGGAGGGGATGAGCAGTTCTTC. It specifies CASSLDRLAGGDEQFF.